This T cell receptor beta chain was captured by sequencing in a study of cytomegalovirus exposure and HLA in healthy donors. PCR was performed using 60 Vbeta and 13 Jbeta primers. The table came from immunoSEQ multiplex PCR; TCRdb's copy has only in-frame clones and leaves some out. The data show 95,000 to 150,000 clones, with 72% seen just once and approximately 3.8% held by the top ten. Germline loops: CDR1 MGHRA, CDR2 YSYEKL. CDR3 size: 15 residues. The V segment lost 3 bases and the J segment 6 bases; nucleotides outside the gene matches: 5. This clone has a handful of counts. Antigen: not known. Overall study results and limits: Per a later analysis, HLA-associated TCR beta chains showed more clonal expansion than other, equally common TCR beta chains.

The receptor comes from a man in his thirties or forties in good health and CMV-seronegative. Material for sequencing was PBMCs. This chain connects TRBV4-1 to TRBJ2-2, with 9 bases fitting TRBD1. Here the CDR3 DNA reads TGCGCCAGCAGCCAGTTGGGACAGGGTGCCGGGGAGCTGTTTTTT. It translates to CASSQLGQGAGELFF.